This T cell receptor (beta chain) was documented in a study of CD8+CD57+ T cells in acquired aplastic anemia. General study findings and limits: Patients and controls had in common approximately 29 CD8+ CDR3 sequences. Patients showed no significant difference from controls in CD8+ Simpson's diversity.

Genomic DNA constituted the template upon which TCR beta VDJ and CDR3 profiling was performed. TCRdb processed the reads anew with MiXCR; each CDR3 protein has one entry. The sample includes approximately 300,000 distinct CDR3 sequences, roughly 61% of them seen just once. J was trimmed by 5 bases and V by 9 bases; bases with no gene match: 13. Germline-derived CDR1 and CDR2 are KGHDR and SFDVKD. The CDR3 has 15 residues. For sequencing, patients were chosen who had shown expansion of CD8+CD57+ cells by flow cytometry. With no exception, the patients had severe acquired aplastic anemia. On this clonotype itself: The antigen is undetermined.

Material: sorted CD4+, CD8+, or CD8+CD57+ T cells (not recorded which) from PBMCs. This sequence joins TRBV24-1 and TRBJ2-5; TRBD2 matches 8 bases. The TCR was taken from a human donor with aplastic anemia. CDR3 sequence reads: CATDEGAGGGETQYF. CDR3 nucleotide sequence: TGTGCCACCGATGAAGGGGCGGGGGGCGGGGAGACCCAGTACTTC.